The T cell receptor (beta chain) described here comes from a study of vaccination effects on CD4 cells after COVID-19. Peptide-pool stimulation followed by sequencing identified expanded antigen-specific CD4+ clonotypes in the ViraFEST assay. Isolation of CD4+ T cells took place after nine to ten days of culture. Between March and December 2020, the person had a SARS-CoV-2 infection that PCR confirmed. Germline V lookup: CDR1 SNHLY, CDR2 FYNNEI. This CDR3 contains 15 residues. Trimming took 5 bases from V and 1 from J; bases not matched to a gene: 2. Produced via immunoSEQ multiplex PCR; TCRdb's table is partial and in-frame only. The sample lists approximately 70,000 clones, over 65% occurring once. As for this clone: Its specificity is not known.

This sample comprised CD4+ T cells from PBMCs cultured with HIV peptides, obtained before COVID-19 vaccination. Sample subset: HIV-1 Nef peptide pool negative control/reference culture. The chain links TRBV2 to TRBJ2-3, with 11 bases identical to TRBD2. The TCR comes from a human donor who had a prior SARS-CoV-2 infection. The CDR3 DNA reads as TGTGCCAGCAGTTTACTAGCGGGGGGCACAGATACGCAGTATTTT. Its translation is CASSLLAGGTDTQYF.